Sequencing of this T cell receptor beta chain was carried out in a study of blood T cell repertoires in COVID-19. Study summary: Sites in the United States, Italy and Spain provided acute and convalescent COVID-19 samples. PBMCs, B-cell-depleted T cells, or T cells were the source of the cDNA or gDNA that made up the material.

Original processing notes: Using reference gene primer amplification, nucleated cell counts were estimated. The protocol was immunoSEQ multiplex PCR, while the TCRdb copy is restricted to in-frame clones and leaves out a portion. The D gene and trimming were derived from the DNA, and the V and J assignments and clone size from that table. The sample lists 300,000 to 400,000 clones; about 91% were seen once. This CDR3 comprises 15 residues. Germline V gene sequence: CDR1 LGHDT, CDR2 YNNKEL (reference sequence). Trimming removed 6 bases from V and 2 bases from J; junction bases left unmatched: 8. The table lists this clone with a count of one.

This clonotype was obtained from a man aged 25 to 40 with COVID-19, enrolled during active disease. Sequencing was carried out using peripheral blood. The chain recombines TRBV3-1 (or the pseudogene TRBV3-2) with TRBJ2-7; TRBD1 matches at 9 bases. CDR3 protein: CASSRTGGFPYEQYF. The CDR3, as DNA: TGTGCCAGCAGTCGCACAGGGGGCTTTCCCTACGAGCAGTACTTC.